This T cell receptor beta chain was sequenced in a study of cytomegalovirus exposure and HLA in healthy donors. Study observations and caveats: Judged likely to be a sequencing artifact was a cluster of highly shared sequence variants.

In the case of this clone: Its antigen is unknown.

In nominal health when sampled, donors likely had unrecorded immune exposures nonetheless. The CDR3 is 12 amino acids. The germline gives CDR1 SGHAT, CDR2 FQNNGV. V lost 0 bases and J lost 15; bases outside the gene matches: 5. PCR used 60 Vbeta primers and 13 Jbeta primers. Produced via immunoSEQ multiplex PCR; TCRdb's table is partial and in-frame only. In the table there are 150,000 to 200,000 clones, roughly 13% of which are singletons. The V and J genes are TRBV11-2 and TRBJ2-4; 7 bases are shared with TRBD1. The source is a man aged 45-60 years in good health and CMV-seropositive. Material for sequencing was PBMCs. The CDR3 spells CASSLEGGSGYF. The CDR3 bases are TGTGCCAGCAGCTTAGAAGGGGGCTCTGGGTACTTC.